The rows below give T cell receptor beta chains drawn from one sample of a study of cytomegalovirus exposure and HLA in healthy donors. TCRdb's copy holds only in-frame clones and misses some; the assay was immunoSEQ multiplex PCR. Seen here are around 150,000 clones, over 70% observed once, and the top ten hold 1.3% to 1.5%. Source material: PBMCs. The origin of the receptors is a woman aged 40 to 50 in good health and CMV-seronegative. Each CDR3 is given with its conserved first and last residue. Fields, in order: CDR3 protein, CDR3 DNA, J gene, V gene, clone size, D gene. D genes are given only for firm matches. Size is stated for part of the rows, as once, few or many counts, or as a class when the clone is expanded.

CDR3: CASSSRQGASDYGYTF; DNA: TGTGCCAGCAGCTCTCGACAGGGGGCGAGCGACTATGGCTACACCTTC; J: TRBJ1-2; V: TRBV5-5; size: .; D: TRBD1
CDR3: CASSQGLQGSGNTIYF; DNA: TGTGCCAGCAGCCAAGGGTTGCAGGGCTCTGGAAACACCATATATTTT; J: TRBJ1-3; V: TRBV4-2; size: once; D: .
CDR3: CASSLAQPDEQFF; DNA: TGTGCCAGCAGTTTAGCCCAACCGGATGAGCAGTTCTTC; J: TRBJ2-1; V: TRBV28; size: once; D: .
CDR3: CASSSRGLVSTQYF; DNA: TGTGCCAGCAGCTCACGAGGACTAGTTTCAACGCAGTATTTT; J: TRBJ2-3; V: TRBV5-6; size: .; D: TRBD2
CDR3: CASSLYKGETEAFF; DNA: TGTGCCAGCAGCCTTTACAAGGGGGAAACTGAAGCTTTCTTT; J: TRBJ1-1; V: TRBV4-2; size: .; D: .
CDR3: CASSLPDGTGDSTEAFF; DNA: TGCGCCAGCAGCTTGCCCGATGGGACAGGGGATAGCACTGAAGCTTTCTTT; J: TRBJ1-1; V: TRBV5-1; size: .; D: TRBD1
CDR3: CASSSGGPLQETQYF; DNA: TGTGCCAGCAGTAGCGGGGGCCCCCTTCAAGAGACCCAGTACTTC; J: TRBJ2-5; V: TRBV5-4; size: .; D: TRBD2
CDR3: CAISKTEEGQPQHF; DNA: TGTGCCATCAGCAAGACAGAAGAAGGTCAGCCCCAGCATTTT; J: TRBJ1-5; V: TRBV10-3; size: .; D: .
CDR3: CASSPNRGSLDRHGDNEQFF; DNA: TGTGCCAGCAGTCCCAACCGCGGTTCCCTGGACAGGCATGGGGACAATGAGCAGTTCTTC; J: TRBJ2-1; V: TRBV5-4; size: .; D: TRBD1
CDR3: CASSVQGGRGETQYF; DNA: TGTGCCAGCAGCGTCCAAGGGGGCAGGGGAGAGACCCAGTACTTC; J: TRBJ2-5; V: TRBV9; size: once; D: TRBD1
CDR3: CSVEAVNYGYTF; DNA: TGCAGCGTTGAGGCGGTGAACTATGGCTACACCTTC; J: TRBJ1-2; V: TRBV29-1; size: .; D: .
CDR3: CASSQSGRVTFREKLFF; DNA: TGCGCCAGCAGTCAATCAGGCAGGGTTACTTTCAGGGAAAAACTGTTTTTT; J: TRBJ1-4; V: TRBV23-1; size: .; D: .
CDR3: CASSQDFTGRNQPQHF; DNA: TGCGCCAGCAGCCAAGATTTTACAGGGCGCAATCAGCCCCAGCATTTT; J: TRBJ1-5; V: TRBV4-1; size: .; D: .
CDR3: CASSLTGGPNTEAFF; DNA: TGTGCCAGCAGCTTAACAGGGGGCCCAAACACTGAAGCTTTCTTT; J: TRBJ1-1; V: TRBV5-8; size: .; D: TRBD1
CDR3: CASSLAGTGEGYTF; DNA: TGTGCCAGCAGCTTAGCCGGGACAGGGGAGGGCTACACCTTC; J: TRBJ1-2; V: TRBV13; size: .; D: TRBD1
CDR3: CASSLEGRGTEAFF; DNA: TGCGCCAGCAGCTTGGAGGGGCGGGGCACTGAAGCTTTCTTT; J: TRBJ1-1; V: TRBV5-1; size: .; D: .
CDR3: CASSQDQGLHYGYTF; DNA: TGCGCCAGCAGCCAAGATCAGGGGCTGCACTATGGCTACACCTTC; J: TRBJ1-2; V: TRBV4-3; size: .; D: .
CDR3: CASSLRAGMNTEAFF; DNA: TGTGCCAGCAGCTTGAGGGCGGGCATGAACACTGAAGCTTTCTTT; J: TRBJ1-1; V: TRBV7-2; size: .; D: .
CDR3: CASSAGEIPTGYF; DNA: TGTGCCAGCAGTGCAGGGGAGATCCCCACGGGGTACTTC; J: TRBJ2-7; V: TRBV2; size: medium-sized; D: .
CDR3: CASSASGHDNEKLFF; DNA: TGCGCCAGCAGCGCCTCAGGGCATGATAATGAAAAACTGTTTTTT; J: TRBJ1-4; V: TRBV5-1; size: .; D: .
CDR3: CASSLGPKETQYF; DNA: TGTGCTAGCAGCCTGGGCCCAAAAGAGACCCAGTACTTC; J: TRBJ2-5; V: TRBV7-7; size: .; D: .
CDR3: CASSGGPYEQYF; DNA: TGTGCCAGCAGCGGTGGCCCCTACGAGCAGTACTTC; J: TRBJ2-7; V: TRBV9; size: once; D: .
CDR3: CASSVGVGTEAFF; DNA: TGTGCCAGCAGCGTAGGGGTAGGGACAGAAGCTTTCTTT; J: TRBJ1-1; V: TRBV9; size: .; D: .
CDR3: CAISVDTIRGSGNTIYF; DNA: TGTGCCATCAGTGTCGACACTATAAGGGGCTCTGGAAACACCATATATTTT; J: TRBJ1-3; V: TRBV10-3; size: .; D: .
CDR3: CASSQGAGNSPLHF; DNA: TGCGCCAGCAGCCAAGGGGCAGGGAATTCACCCCTCCACTTT; J: TRBJ1-6; V: TRBV4-3; size: .; D: .
CDR3: CASSFEVDEQFF; DNA: TGTGCCAGCAGCTTTGAGGTCGATGAGCAGTTCTTC; J: TRBJ2-1; V: TRBV5-6; size: .; D: .
CDR3: CASSQHLDRDSYGYPF; DNA: TGTGCCAGCAGCCAACACCTCGACCGGGACAGCTATGGCTACCCCTTC; J: TRBJ1-2; V: TRBV4-2; size: .; D: TRBD1
CDR3: CASSLAGAGGNTIYF; DNA: TGTGCCAGCAGCTTAGCAGGGGCTGGGGGAAACACCATATATTTT; J: TRBJ1-3; V: TRBV7-9; size: .; D: .
CDR3: CASNRVDGYEQYF; DNA: TGTGCCAGCAACAGGGTGGATGGGTACGAGCAGTACTTC; J: TRBJ2-7; V: TRBV6-1; size: .; D: .
CDR3: CATSRVGGGARPAEQFF; DNA: TGTGCCACCAGCAGAGTCGGCGGGGGGGCCCGTCCGGCTGAGCAGTTCTTC; J: TRBJ2-1; V: TRBV15; size: .; D: TRBD2
CDR3: CASSLGGVLYNEQFF; DNA: TGTGCCAGCAGCTTGGGCGGGGTGCTCTACAATGAGCAGTTCTTC; J: TRBJ2-1; V: TRBV5-5; size: .; D: .
CDR3: CASSGGTGENEQFF; DNA: TGCGCCAGCAGCGGGGGGACAGGGGAGAATGAGCAGTTCTTC; J: TRBJ2-1; V: TRBV5-1; size: .; D: TRBD1
CDR3: CASSESSPLSTDTQYF; DNA: TGTGCCAGCAGTGAATCTAGCCCACTTAGCACAGATACGCAGTATTTT; J: TRBJ2-3; V: TRBV25-1; size: .; D: .
CDR3: CASSLGHGGESYNEQFF; DNA: TGTGCCAGCAGCTTAGGTCACGGGGGGGAGTCCTACAATGAGCAGTTCTTC; J: TRBJ2-1; V: TRBV7-9; size: few; D: TRBD2
CDR3: CASLPGHSSTDTQYF; DNA: TGTGCCAGTCTCCCGGGACACTCGAGCACAGATACGCAGTATTTT; J: TRBJ2-3; V: TRBV19; size: .; D: .
CDR3: CASSLIVQGNYEQYF; DNA: TGCGCCAGCAGTCTCATTGTCCAGGGAAACTACGAGCAGTACTTC; J: TRBJ2-7; V: TRBV5-1; size: .; D: .
CDR3: CASSAQQGRQETQYF; DNA: TGTGCCAGCAGCGCGCAACAGGGTCGCCAAGAGACCCAGTACTTC; J: TRBJ2-5; V: TRBV7-3; size: .; D: .
CDR3: CASSLVGHLFSGNTEAFF; DNA: TGTGCCAGCAGCTTAGTGGGACACCTATTCTCGGGGAACACTGAAGCTTTCTTT; J: TRBJ1-1; V: TRBV7-2; size: once; D: .
CDR3: CASSLAPTGNQPQHF; DNA: TGTGCCAGCAGCTTGGCCCCGACGGGAAATCAGCCCCAGCATTTT; J: TRBJ1-5; V: TRBV5-6; size: .; D: .
CDR3: CASSDSRGPQLYEQYF; DNA: TGTGCCAGCAGTGATTCCCGTGGGCCTCAGCTCTACGAGCAGTACTTC; J: TRBJ2-7; V: TRBV25-1; size: once; D: .
CDR3: CASSYSGQGKTEAFF; DNA: TGTGCCAGCAGTTACTCGGGACAGGGTAAAACTGAAGCTTTCTTT; J: TRBJ1-1; V: TRBV6-5; size: few; D: TRBD1
CDR3: CASSIPTGTYGYTF; DNA: TGTGCCAGTAGTATTCCTACAGGGACCTATGGCTACACCTTC; J: TRBJ1-2; V: TRBV19; size: .; D: .